A single T cell receptor (beta chain) is shown here with its context. Its antigen specificity is not known. Base qualities were left out, and no much larger clone turns up one base away. This sample is drawn from a study of T cell responses to AZD1222 COVID-19 vaccine (dated by TCRdb to 2020 to 2023). For context, the study as a whole: A total of over 230 trial participants underwent TCR sequencing, of whom roughly 210 had received two doses of AZD1222 and about 25 had received two doses of the MenACWY control vaccine. Trial participants were enrolled by age into subgroups of 18-55, 56-69 and 70-plus years, and 148, 28 and 57 TCR-sequenced participants, respectively, were included in these subgroups. General study outcomes and caveats: The whole spike protein was spanned by vaccine-associated CD4 TCRs, and dominant responses were seen in regions 160-218 and 743-854. After two AZD1222 doses, both the breadth and the depth of spike-specific TCRs were significantly higher than at day 0 and than in MenACWY recipients. The 56-69-year group was small, and its depth increase did not reach significance, likely because of low power. No day 14 peak-response samples were available, so repertoires were characterized only after the peak T cell response. Nearly half of unique spike-specific TCRs reportedly recognized epitopes outside regions mutated in the B.1.351 and B.1.1.7 variants. Conclusions about previously exposed vaccinees are limited because only six or seven AZD1222 recipients were SARS-CoV-2 seropositive at baseline. Most participants were white British and females outnumbered males, and the authors suggested that clonal diversity may have been underestimated.

The CDR3 regions of human TCRbeta chains were analyzed by immunosequencing. Processing in the source paper ran as follows. Repertoire TCRs were matched against a reference library of SARS-CoV-2-specific TCRs generated with the MIRA antigen-specificity platform. Breadth meant the fraction of unique TCRs that were SARS-CoV-2-associated, whereas depth meant the fraction of total T cells that were SARS-CoV-2-associated. Using the MIRA data, every spike-specific TCR was mapped to the spike region that the TCR reacted to and assigned to either a CD4 or a CD8 class. Log10-transformed breadth and depth values were compared by one-way ANOVA with Sidak's multiple comparisons tests. In its TCRdb copy, this immuneACCESS table keeps in-frame sequences only and misses some clones. Where compared with another copy, unresolved V genes explain less than half of these, and the others have no known cause. From that table come the V and J calls and clone size; the DNA was used to work out D and trimming. A total of about 180,000 clones appear in this sample, about 86% of them only once. The biggest ten clones account for roughly 11% of the sample.

The sample's time point, from its label and the paper: about 28 days (+/-7) after the second vaccine dose. AZD1222 recipients given second doses at about 4 weeks or at about 12 weeks were pooled, since spike-specific TCR depth and breadth were not found to differ between the two schedules. The vaccinee samples were drawn from two UK trials, COV001 and COV002, one of which was a single-blind randomized controlled phase 2/3 trial testing AZD1222 (ChAdOx1 nCoV-19) in healthy adults. For TCRbeta chain sequencing, PBMC samples from trial participants were taken at day 0 and at day 28 after the second dose. This sequence was found in an adult who received the AZD1222 COVID-19 vaccine. The material sequenced was peripheral blood, taken 28 days after the second AZD1222 dose.

The DNA sequence follows: TGTGCCTGGAGTGTGTCGAGGGGGGGCTATGGCTACACCTTC. This sequence encodes CAWSVSRGGYGYTF. This sequence uses TRBV30 and TRBJ1-2; TRBD1 could be the D gene, as 6 bases match. Including the terminal cysteine and phenylalanine, the CDR3 comprises 14 residues. The read is trimmed to its CDR3 DNA, 42 bases read in frame from base 1. The germline V gene (reference sequence) specifies GTSNPN as CDR1 and SVGIG as CDR2. V sheds 0 bases and J sheds 4 bases, leaving 12 bases between their ends.